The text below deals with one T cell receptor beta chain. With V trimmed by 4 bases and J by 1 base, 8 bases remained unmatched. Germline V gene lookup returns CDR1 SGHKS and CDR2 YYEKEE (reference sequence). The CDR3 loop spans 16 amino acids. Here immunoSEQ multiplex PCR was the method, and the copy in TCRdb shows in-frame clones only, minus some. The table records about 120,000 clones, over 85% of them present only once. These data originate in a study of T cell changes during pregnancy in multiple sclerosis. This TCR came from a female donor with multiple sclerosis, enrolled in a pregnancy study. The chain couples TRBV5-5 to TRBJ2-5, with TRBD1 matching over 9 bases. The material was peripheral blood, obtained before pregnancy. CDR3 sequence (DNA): TGTGCCAGCAGCCCGGGGGGACAGGGAGGCCAAGAGACCCAGTACTTC. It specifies CASSPGGQGGQETQYF.